This note documents a single T cell receptor (beta chain) sequence. Its matching antigen is unknown. This entry belongs to a study of identical twins. Study-wide points: Sharing of beta out-of-frame sequences by twins showed a weaker excess.

CDR3 length: 14 amino acids. Losses at the gene ends were 6 bases for V and 2 bases for J; bases not matched to a gene: 7. Per the germline V gene, CDR1 is SQVTM and CDR2 is ANQGSEA. TCRdb re-analysed the 5' RACE reads in MiXCR, keeping a single row per CDR3 protein. The data show 700,000 or so distinct CDR3 sequences, 21% seen once. These data also featured in a second study, about T cells expressing NK-cell markers. That work contributes: According to the study, TCR beta repertoires originated from sorted CD3+CD56+NKG2C+, CD3+CD56+NKG2C- and CD3+CD56-NKG2C+ T cells. The use of an anti-gamma-delta TCR antibody, which was added in several experiments, restricted sorting to T cells expressing alpha-beta TCR. Topping the CD3+CD56-NKG2C+ fraction as well were these clonotypes, in a few donors.

This receptor was identified in a woman aged 18-35 years in good health. The rearrangement links TRBV29-1 to TRBJ2-7; TRBD1 matches at 10 bases. Sequenced input: PBMCs. CDR3 in DNA: TGCAGCGTGCGCCGACAGGGGGCGACCTACGAGCAGTACTTC. Translating it yields CSVRRQGATYEQYF.